This entry concerns a single TCR beta chain. Its antigen is not identified. TCR beta was sequenced from blood CD8+ and CD4+ T cells. Reverse transcription of roughly 0.5 to 1 ug RNA used random hexamers. An immunoSEQ multiplex PCR generated amplified TCR beta CDR3 products spanning 54 Vbeta and 13 Jbeta. TCRdb processed the immunoSEQ multiplex PCR reads anew with MiXCR; each CDR3 protein has one entry. The sample lists approximately 190,000 distinct CDR3 sequences, about 95% occurring once. Trimming took off 6 bases at V and 9 bases at J, with 15 bases between the two ends. This CDR3 contains 11 residues. CDR1 and CDR2 (germline): SQVTM, ANQGSEA. The data originate from a study of CD8 T cells in Susac syndrome. Study-wide findings and caveats: The study admitted that it had a relatively small number of individuals in its TCR sequencing and HLA analysis.

The sample consisted of CD4+ T cells from PBMCs. The chain links TRBV29-1 to TRBJ2-7; tentative D call: TRBD2 (5 bases). This receptor was taken from a human donor with multiple sclerosis. The CDR3 coding sequence is TGCAGCGTGGTAATCGGGGAACGGCAGTACTTC. Translated, it gives CSVVIGERQYF.